This T cell receptor beta chain was sequenced in a study of T cell responses to AZD1222 COVID-19 vaccine. The study's findings and limits: Rises in breadth and depth of Spike-specific TCRs came after two AZD1222 doses. Baseline antibody screening turned up just a handful of seropositive AZD1222 recipients.

Some clones are missing from TCRdb's copy, which holds only in-frame ones; the method was immunoSEQ multiplex PCR. The table records 95,000 to 150,000 clones, about 89% of them present only once. Germline assignment: CDR1 SGHVS and CDR2 FNYEAQ. The CDR3 loop spans 15 amino acids. The V and J ends lost 8 bases and 6 bases respectively, with 19 bases between them. Details on this clone: No antigen is known for it.

The chain joins TRBV7-6 to TRBJ2-2; maybe TRBD2 (6 bases). The clonotype comes from an adult in good health. The sample consisted of peripheral blood, taken on day 0 of MenACWY control vaccination. This chain's CDR3 is CASFQLANPAGELFF. CDR3 nucleotide sequence: TGTGCCAGCTTCCAACTAGCAAACCCCGCCGGGGAGCTGTTTTTT.